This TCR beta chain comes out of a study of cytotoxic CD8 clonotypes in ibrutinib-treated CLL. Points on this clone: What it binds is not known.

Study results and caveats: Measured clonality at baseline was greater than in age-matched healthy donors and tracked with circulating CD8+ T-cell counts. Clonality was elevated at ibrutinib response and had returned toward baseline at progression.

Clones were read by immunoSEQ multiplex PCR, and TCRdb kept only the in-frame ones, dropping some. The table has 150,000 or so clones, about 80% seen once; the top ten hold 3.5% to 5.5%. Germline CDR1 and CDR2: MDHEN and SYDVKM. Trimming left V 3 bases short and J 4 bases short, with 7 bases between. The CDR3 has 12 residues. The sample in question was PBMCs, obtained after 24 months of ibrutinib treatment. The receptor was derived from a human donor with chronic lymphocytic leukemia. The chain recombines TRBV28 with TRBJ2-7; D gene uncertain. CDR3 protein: CASSLGNYEQYF. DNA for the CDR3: TGTGCCAGCAGTTTGGGAAATTACGAGCAGTACTTC.